This TCR beta chain is drawn from a study of T cell responses to AZD1222 COVID-19 vaccine. General study results and limits: Among vaccine-associated CD4 TCRs, coverage spanned spike, with dominance at 160-218 and 743-854. Nearly half of the spike-specific TCRs reportedly recognize variant regions that carry no mutations.

Using immunoSEQ multiplex PCR, the repertoire was profiled, and TCRdb retains in-frame clones only, with some absent. The sample shows roughly 150,000 clones, roughly 87% of them seen only once. On this clone: As yet, its antigen is unknown.

The CDR3 runs to 15 residues. The V segment lost 5 bases and the J segment 1 base; nucleotides outside the gene matches: 7. Germline assignment: CDR1 PRHDT and CDR2 FYEKMQ (reference sequence). The chain employs TRBV13 and TRBJ1-1; 7 bases align to TRBD1. This clonotype was sampled from an adult who received the AZD1222 COVID-19 vaccine. Material: peripheral blood, obtained 28 days after the second AZD1222 dose. The CDR3 region is CASSENDRANTEAFF. The CDR3 bases are TGTGCCAGCAGCGAAAATGACAGGGCGAACACTGAAGCTTTCTTT.